This is a list of T cell receptor beta chains from one sample in a study of blood T cell repertoires in COVID-19. Data came from immunoSEQ multiplex PCR; TCRdb stores just in-frame clones and leaves some out. The table includes approximately 400,000 clones, around 87% detected once. Specimen: PBMCs or T cells enriched from blood (not recorded which). These receptors were taken from a man younger than 45 who had recovered from COVID-19. CDR3s include the opening cysteine and the closing phenylalanine or tryptophan. Size values are once, few and many counts, or a class for expanded clones, and some rows have none.

v_call clone_size cdr3_aa
TRBV19 NA CATQDFHGYTF
TRBV5-5 NA CASSLLARISPLHF
TRBV18 few CASSQSVNEAFF
TRBV18 NA CASSPPLEFPSFRYGYTF
TRBV11-2 NA CASSLTGGTGELFF
TRBV11-2 NA CASSLDRRQGVSYNEQFF
TRBV19 NA CASSKLAVREGEQFF
TRBV9 NA CASSVEGTQGNTIYF
TRBV4-1 NA CASSLITGGIEKLFF
TRBV11-2 NA CASSLTAVQPQHF